The rows below give T cell receptor beta chains drawn from one sample of a study of OX40 agonist ivuxolimab in advanced cancers. Clones were read by immunoSEQ multiplex PCR, and TCRdb kept only the in-frame ones, dropping some. The sample has 95,000 or so clones, about 85% seen once. Sequencing was performed on CD4+ or CD8+ T cells sorted from blood, taken in a trial of the OX40 agonist ivuxolimab. The origin of the receptors is an adult with an advanced solid tumor such as melanoma, head and neck, liver or kidney cancer. Each CDR3 is given with its conserved first and last residue. Fields, in order: V gene, clone size, J gene, D gene, CDR3 DNA, CDR3 protein. A D gene is named only where the DNA matches it firmly. Expanded clones are given a class, and other clones once, few, many or no size at all.

v_gene: TRBV21-1; abundance: -; j_gene: TRBJ2-7; d_gene: -; CDR3nt: TGTGCCAGCAGCAAAAGTGTCGAGCGACACGACTTAACATACGAGCAGTACTTC; CDR3aa: CASSKSVERHDLTYEQYF
v_gene: TRBV28; abundance: -; j_gene: TRBJ1-2; d_gene: TRBD1; CDR3nt: TGTGCCAGCAGTTCAGGGGGTAAGGGCTACACCTTC; CDR3aa: CASSSGGKGYTF
v_gene: TRBV6-4; abundance: -; j_gene: TRBJ2-1; d_gene: TRBD1; CDR3nt: TGTGCCAGCAGCGACGGACAGGGGACAGGGAATGAGCAGTTCTTC; CDR3aa: CASSDGQGTGNEQFF
v_gene: TRBV5-6; abundance: -; j_gene: TRBJ1-1; d_gene: TRBD1; CDR3nt: TGTGCCAGCAGCTGGACAGGGGACACTGAAGCTTTCTTT; CDR3aa: CASSWTGDTEAFF
v_gene: TRBV25-1; abundance: -; j_gene: TRBJ1-1; d_gene: -; CDR3nt: TGTGCCAGCAGTGAGGGGAGGACAGAAAACACTGAAGCTTTCTTT; CDR3aa: CASSEGRTENTEAFF
v_gene: TRBV7-2; abundance: -; j_gene: TRBJ2-5; d_gene: TRBD2; CDR3nt: TGTGCCAGCAGCTTAGTCACCGGGAGGGTCCAAGAGACCCAGTACTTC; CDR3aa: CASSLVTGRVQETQYF
v_gene: TRBV9; abundance: few; j_gene: TRBJ2-5; d_gene: -; CDR3nt: TGTGCCAGCAGCCCACAAGAGGAGACCCAGTACTTC; CDR3aa: CASSPQEETQYF
v_gene: TRBV7-9; abundance: -; j_gene: TRBJ2-7; d_gene: TRBD1; CDR3nt: TGTGCCAGCAGCCCTTTGGGTGGACAGGGATATAGGGAGCAGTACTTC; CDR3aa: CASSPLGGQGYREQYF
v_gene: TRBV19; abundance: -; j_gene: TRBJ2-7; d_gene: TRBD1; CDR3nt: TGTGCCAGTAGTATAATCCAGGGGGAATCCTACGAGCAGTACTTC; CDR3aa: CASSIIQGESYEQYF
v_gene: TRBV10-3; abundance: once; j_gene: TRBJ2-1; d_gene: TRBD2; CDR3nt: TGTGCCATCAGTATAGCGGGAGCGGGAAATGAGCAGTTCTTC; CDR3aa: CAISIAGAGNEQFF
v_gene: TRBV7-2; abundance: -; j_gene: TRBJ2-3; d_gene: TRBD2; CDR3nt: TGTGCCAGCAGCCCACTAGCGGGAGGTGCCACAGATACGCAGTATTTT; CDR3aa: CASSPLAGGATDTQYF
v_gene: TRBV2; abundance: -; j_gene: TRBJ2-5; d_gene: TRBD1; CDR3nt: TGTGCCAGCAGCAGACAGGGGGCCTGGGAGACCCAGTACTTC; CDR3aa: CASSRQGAWETQYF
v_gene: TRBV28; abundance: -; j_gene: TRBJ1-4; d_gene: TRBD1; CDR3nt: TGTGCCAGCAGTCCCAGGGGGAATTTTGAAAAACTGTTTTTT; CDR3aa: CASSPRGNFEKLFF
v_gene: TRBV19; abundance: -; j_gene: TRBJ2-7; d_gene: -; CDR3nt: TGTGCCAGTAGTCCCCTACTAGACAACTCCAACTACGAGCAGTACTTC; CDR3aa: CASSPLLDNSNYEQYF
v_gene: TRBV5-4; abundance: few; j_gene: TRBJ1-2; d_gene: -; CDR3nt: TGTGCCAGCAGACCTACTTGGACTGCAAACTATGGCTACACCTTC; CDR3aa: CASRPTWTANYGYTF
v_gene: TRBV18; abundance: once; j_gene: TRBJ1-1; d_gene: -; CDR3nt: TGTGCCAGCTCACCGGGACAGAACACTGAAGCTTTCTTT; CDR3aa: CASSPGQNTEAFF
v_gene: TRBV6-1; abundance: -; j_gene: TRBJ2-5; d_gene: TRBD1; CDR3nt: TGTGCCAGCAGTGACGGACAGGGGCTTTTGTGGGAGACCCAGTACTTC; CDR3aa: CASSDGQGLLWETQYF
v_gene: TRBV19; abundance: -; j_gene: TRBJ2-7; d_gene: -; CDR3nt: TGTGCCACCCGAAGAGGGAGCTCCTACGAGCAGTACTTC; CDR3aa: CATRRGSSYEQYF
v_gene: TRBV18; abundance: once; j_gene: TRBJ2-3; d_gene: TRBD2; CDR3nt: TGTGCCAGCTCACCTCCGACTAGCGGAGACACAGATACGCAGTATTTT; CDR3aa: CASSPPTSGDTDTQYF
v_gene: TRBV4-1; abundance: -; j_gene: TRBJ2-1; d_gene: TRBD2; CDR3nt: TGCGCCAGCAGCCAAGATATTTTCGGGGGAGGGCCGTACAATGAGCAGTTCTTC; CDR3aa: CASSQDIFGGGPYNEQFF
v_gene: TRBV19; abundance: -; j_gene: TRBJ2-5; d_gene: TRBD1; CDR3nt: TGTGCCAGTAGTATAGATCTCCGGGACAGGGACGTGAACGAGACCCAGTACTTC; CDR3aa: CASSIDLRDRDVNETQYF
v_gene: TRBV4-1; abundance: -; j_gene: TRBJ2-7; d_gene: TRBD1; CDR3nt: TGCGCCAGCAGCCAAGAAAGGGGGCGCTCCTACGAGCAGTACTTC; CDR3aa: CASSQERGRSYEQYF
v_gene: TRBV11-3; abundance: -; j_gene: TRBJ2-7; d_gene: TRBD2; CDR3nt: TGTGCCAGCGAGCAGCGGGAAAACTTCGAGCAGTACTTC; CDR3aa: CASEQRENFEQYF
v_gene: TRBV6-5; abundance: once; j_gene: TRBJ1-1; d_gene: -; CDR3nt: TGTGCCAGCAGTTACTCGAATACCATGAACACTGAAGCTTTCTTT; CDR3aa: CASSYSNTMNTEAFF
v_gene: TRBV19; abundance: -; j_gene: TRBJ2-3; d_gene: -; CDR3nt: TGTGCCAGTAGTATCGCGACAGCGGGTAGTCGGGAGCAGTATTTT; CDR3aa: CASSIATAGSREQYF
v_gene: TRBV10-1; abundance: -; j_gene: TRBJ2-5; d_gene: -; CDR3nt: TGCGCCAGCAGTGCCCACCGACAGTTTACCCCGGCAGAGACCCAGTACTTC; CDR3aa: CASSAHRQFTPAETQYF
v_gene: TRBV5-1; abundance: -; j_gene: TRBJ2-3; d_gene: -; CDR3nt: TGCGCCAGCAGCTTGGTACCCTATACGCAGTATTTT; CDR3aa: CASSLVPYTQYF
v_gene: TRBV28; abundance: -; j_gene: TRBJ1-1; d_gene: -; CDR3nt: TGTGCCAGGTCAACGGGACAGAACACTGAAGCTTTCTTT; CDR3aa: CARSTGQNTEAFF
v_gene: TRBV5-1; abundance: -; j_gene: TRBJ1-2; d_gene: -; CDR3nt: TGCGCCAGCAGACTAGACAATAACTATGGCTACACCTTC; CDR3aa: CASRLDNNYGYTF
v_gene: TRBV28; abundance: -; j_gene: TRBJ2-7; d_gene: -; CDR3nt: TGTGCCAGCAGTTTGTTGGGCGGTACCTACGAGCAGTACTTC; CDR3aa: CASSLLGGTYEQYF
v_gene: TRBV28; abundance: -; j_gene: TRBJ1-1; d_gene: TRBD1; CDR3nt: TGTGCCAGCAGCTCCTCGGACAGGGGTGACTGGGCTTTCTTT; CDR3aa: CASSSSDRGDWAFF
v_gene: TRBV30; abundance: -; j_gene: TRBJ2-1; d_gene: -; CDR3nt: TGTGCCTACTTCCCCGAGAGCTCCTACAATGAGCAGTTCTTC; CDR3aa: CAYFPESSYNEQFF
v_gene: TRBV6-6; abundance: -; j_gene: TRBJ2-7; d_gene: -; CDR3nt: TGTGCCAGCAGTTACGAGTCTAGCTACGAGCAGTACTTC; CDR3aa: CASSYESSYEQYF
v_gene: TRBV6-1; abundance: -; j_gene: TRBJ1-4; d_gene: TRBD1; CDR3nt: TGTGCCAGCAGTGCCAGGGGGGAAAAACTGTTTTTT; CDR3aa: CASSARGEKLFF
v_gene: TRBV9; abundance: -; j_gene: TRBJ2-5; d_gene: -; CDR3nt: TGTGCCAGCAGCGTAGGCCCGGGGCAGGAGACCCAGTACTTC; CDR3aa: CASSVGPGQETQYF
v_gene: TRBV4-3; abundance: -; j_gene: TRBJ2-7; d_gene: -; CDR3nt: TGCGCCAGCAGCAAATTCCAGGGAAGCCGCGAGCAGTACTTC; CDR3aa: CASSKFQGSREQYF
v_gene: TRBV4-2; abundance: -; j_gene: TRBJ1-2; d_gene: TRBD1; CDR3nt: TGTGCCAGCAGCCAGAGGACAGGGGGGACCTATGGCTACACCTTC; CDR3aa: CASSQRTGGTYGYTF
v_gene: TRBV6-6; abundance: few; j_gene: TRBJ1-5; d_gene: TRBD1; CDR3nt: TGTGCCAGCTCCCCTGGGGCTACAGGGGAACAGCCCCAGCATTTT; CDR3aa: CASSPGATGEQPQHF
v_gene: TRBV6-1; abundance: -; j_gene: TRBJ2-1; d_gene: -; CDR3nt: TGTGCCAGCAGTGAACACCGTGAGGGGATGTTGGACAATGAGCAGTTCTTC; CDR3aa: CASSEHREGMLDNEQFF
v_gene: TRBV15; abundance: -; j_gene: TRBJ2-2; d_gene: -; CDR3nt: TGTGCCACCCCAGGGGTTACCGGGGAGCTGTTTTTT; CDR3aa: CATPGVTGELFF
v_gene: TRBV5-4; abundance: -; j_gene: TRBJ2-2; d_gene: -; CDR3nt: TGTGCCAGCAGCCCCGCCACCGTATCGAACACCGGGGAGCTGTTTTTT; CDR3aa: CASSPATVSNTGELFF
v_gene: TRBV11-3; abundance: -; j_gene: TRBJ2-1; d_gene: TRBD2; CDR3nt: TGTGCCAGCAGCGGCGGGAGGTTTTACAATGAGCAGTTCTTC; CDR3aa: CASSGGRFYNEQFF
v_gene: TRBV11-3; abundance: -; j_gene: TRBJ2-1; d_gene: TRBD1; CDR3nt: TGTGCCAGCAGCAATCCAACAATAGCGACAGGGGCCGATGAGCAGTTCTTC; CDR3aa: CASSNPTIATGADEQFF